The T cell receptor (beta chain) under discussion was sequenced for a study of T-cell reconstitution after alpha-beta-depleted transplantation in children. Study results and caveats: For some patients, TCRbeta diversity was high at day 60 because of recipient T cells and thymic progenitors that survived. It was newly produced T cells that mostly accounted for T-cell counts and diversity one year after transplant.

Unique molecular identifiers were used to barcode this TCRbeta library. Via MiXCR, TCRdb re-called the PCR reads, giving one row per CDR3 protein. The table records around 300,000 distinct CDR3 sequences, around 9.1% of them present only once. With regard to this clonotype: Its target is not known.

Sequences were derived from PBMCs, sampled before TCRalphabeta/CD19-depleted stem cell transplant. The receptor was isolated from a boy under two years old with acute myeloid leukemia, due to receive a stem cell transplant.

The CDR3 protein is CASSQSGGQETQYF. The CDR3 DNA reads as TGCGCCAGCAGTCAATCGGGGGGGCAGGAGACCCAGTACTTC. V usage is TRBV23-1 and J usage is TRBJ2-5; possible D gene TRBD2, 7 bases. TRBV23-1 is an open reading frame whose function is uncertain. The CDR3 is 14 residues long. V dropped 0 bases and J dropped 5 bases, with 10 bases sitting between them.